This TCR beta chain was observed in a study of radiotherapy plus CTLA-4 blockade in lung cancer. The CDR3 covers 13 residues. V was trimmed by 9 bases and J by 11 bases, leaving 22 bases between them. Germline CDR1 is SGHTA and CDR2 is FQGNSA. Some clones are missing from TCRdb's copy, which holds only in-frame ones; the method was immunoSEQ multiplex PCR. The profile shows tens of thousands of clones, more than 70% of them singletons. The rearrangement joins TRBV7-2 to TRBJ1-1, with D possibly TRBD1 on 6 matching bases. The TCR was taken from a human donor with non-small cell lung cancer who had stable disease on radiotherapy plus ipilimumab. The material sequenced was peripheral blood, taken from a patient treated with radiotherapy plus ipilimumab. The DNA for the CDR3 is TGTGCCAGTTCAACCCAACCGGGACAATTGGCTTTCTTT. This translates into CASSTQPGQLAFF.